This TCR beta chain was recovered during a study of response to subunit inactivated influenza vaccine. This CDR3 has 13 residues. Germline V CDR1 and CDR2: PRHDT, FYEKMQ (reference sequence). With 5 bases removed from V and 11 bases from J, the gap between germline ends came to 13 bases. MiXCR was run by TCRdb on the RT-PCR reads, yielding one entry per CDR3 protein. The table has 750,000 to 850,000 distinct CDR3 sequences, around 18% seen once. Sequencing used PBMCs from blood, obtained around 5 days after vaccination. This chain links TRBV13 with TRBJ1-6, with D unresolved. The TCR sequence derives from a man aged 50 to 60 who received an inactivated influenza vaccine. CDR3: CASSLRRDAPLHF. The CDR3 nucleotides are TGTGCCAGCAGCCTCCGAAGAGATGCACCCCTCCACTTT.